This entry concerns a single T cell receptor (beta chain). Its target is unknown. For the second PCR, which ran for about 7 to 11 cycles, a sample-barcoded 5' primer and a J-beta primer mix were used. MiXCR was run by TCRdb on the 5' RACE reads, yielding one entry per CDR3 protein. The sample includes approximately 830,000 distinct CDR3 sequences, around two thirds of them seen just once. This CDR3 spans 17 amino acids. The germline gives CDR1 SGHVS, CDR2 FNYEAQ. Trimming took 1 base from V and 3 from J, leaving 18 bases between them. These data belong to a study of blood T cells in healthy people across ages. Points from the study as a whole: More naive CD4+ cells and higher diversity marked long-lived donors relative to aged donors.

The genes are TRBV7-6 and TRBJ2-5; D gene ambiguous. The sample comprised blood. The receptor was derived from a man aged 25 to 45 in good health. This CDR3 is CASSLDSDPSIEETQYF. The CDR3 coding sequence is TGTGCCAGCAGCTTAGACTCAGACCCGTCGATAGAAGAGACCCAGTACTTC.